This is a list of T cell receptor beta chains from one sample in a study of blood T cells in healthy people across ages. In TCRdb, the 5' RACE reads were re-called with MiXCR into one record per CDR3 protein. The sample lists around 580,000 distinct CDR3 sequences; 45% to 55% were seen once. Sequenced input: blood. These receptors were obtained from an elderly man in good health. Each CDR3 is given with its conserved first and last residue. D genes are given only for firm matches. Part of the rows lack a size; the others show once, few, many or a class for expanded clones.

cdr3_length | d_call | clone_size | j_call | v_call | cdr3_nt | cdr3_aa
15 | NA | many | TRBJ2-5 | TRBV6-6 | TGTGCCAGCAGCCAAAAACAACGGGGTGGAGAGACCCAGTACTTC | CASSQKQRGGETQYF
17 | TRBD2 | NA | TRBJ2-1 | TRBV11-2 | TGTGCCAGCAGCCCACAACTAGCGGGAGGGCCCTCGGATGAGCAGTTCTTC | CASSPQLAGGPSDEQFF
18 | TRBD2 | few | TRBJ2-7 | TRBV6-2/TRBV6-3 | TGTGCCAGCAGTCGGACTAGCGGGAGGCCTGAGCAATCCTACGAGCAGTACTTC | CASSRTSGRPEQSYEQYF
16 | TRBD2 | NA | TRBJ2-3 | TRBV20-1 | TGCAGTGCTAGGACGGCTAGCGGGAGTATGTTAGATACGCAGTATTTT | CSARTASGSMLDTQYF
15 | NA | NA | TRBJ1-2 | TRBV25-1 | TGTGCCAGCAGTCAGGCAGGCGCCTCTGGCTATGGCTACACCTTC | CASSQAGASGYGYTF
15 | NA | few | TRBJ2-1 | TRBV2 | TGTGCCAGCAGTGTCGGGACCGGGACCTACAATGAGCAGTTCTTC | CASSVGTGTYNEQFF
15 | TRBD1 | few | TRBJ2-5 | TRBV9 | TGTGCCAGCAGCGTAGTCCCGACAGGGCTAGAGACCCAGTACTTC | CASSVVPTGLETQYF
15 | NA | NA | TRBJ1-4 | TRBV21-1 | TGTGCCAGCAGCAAAAATGGAGCAACTAATGAAAAACTGTTTTTT | CASSKNGATNEKLFF
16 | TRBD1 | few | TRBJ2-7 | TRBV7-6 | TGTGCCAGCAGCCCCCAGGGACAGGGGTACTCCTACGAGCAGTACTTC | CASSPQGQGYSYEQYF
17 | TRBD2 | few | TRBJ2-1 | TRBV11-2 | TGTGCCAGCAGTGGGAATTGGCTAGCGGGAGGATTAAATGAGCAGTTCTTC | CASSGNWLAGGLNEQFF
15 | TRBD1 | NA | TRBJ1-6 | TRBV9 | TGTGCCAGCAGCGTACGGACAGGAGATAATTCACCCCTCCACTTT | CASSVRTGDNSPLHF
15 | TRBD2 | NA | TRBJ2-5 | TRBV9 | TGTGCCAGCAGCGCACGGGGGGGTACCTACAATGAGCAGTACTTC | CASSARGGTYNEQYF
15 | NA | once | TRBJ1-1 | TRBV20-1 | TGCAGTGCTAGCCCGGGGGCAGCGATGAACACTGAAGCTTTCTTT | CSASPGAAMNTEAFF
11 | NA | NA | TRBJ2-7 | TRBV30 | TGTGCCTGGGAGCTTTGGTACGAGCAGTACTTC | CAWELWYEQYF
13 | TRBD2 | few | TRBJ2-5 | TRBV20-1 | TGCAGTGGTTCAGCGGGAGCAGAGGCGACCCAGTACTTC | CSGSAGAEATQYF
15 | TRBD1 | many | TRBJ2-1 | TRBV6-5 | TGTGCCAGCAGGCCCTCAGGGGGCTCCTACAATGAGCAGTTCTTC | CASRPSGGSYNEQFF
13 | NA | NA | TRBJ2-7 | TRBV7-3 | TGTGCCAGCAGCTACGGATACGACTACGAGCAGTACTTC | CASSYGYDYEQYF
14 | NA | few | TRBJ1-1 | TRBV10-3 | TGTGCCATCAGTGATGGGGGTCTGAACACTGAAGCTTTCTTT | CAISDGGLNTEAFF
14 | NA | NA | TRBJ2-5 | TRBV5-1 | TGCGCCAGCAGCTTGGGGGACGCCCAAGAGACCCAGTACTTC | CASSLGDAQETQYF
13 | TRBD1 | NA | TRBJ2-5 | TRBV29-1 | TGCAGCGTGAGCAAGGGGGCTCAAGAGACCCAGTACTTC | CSVSKGAQETQYF
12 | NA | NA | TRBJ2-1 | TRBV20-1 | TGCAGTGCTAGACGGGGATACGATGAGCAGTTCTTC | CSARRGYDEQFF
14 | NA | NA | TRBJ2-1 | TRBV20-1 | TGCAGTGCTAGCTTCCGACCCCGTGGCAATGAGCAGTTCTTC | CSASFRPRGNEQFF
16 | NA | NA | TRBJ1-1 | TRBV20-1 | TGCACGAATACGGGCCCTCAAGGTCAGATGAACACTGAAGCTTTCTTT | CTNTGPQGQMNTEAFF
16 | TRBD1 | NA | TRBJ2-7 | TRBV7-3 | TGTGCCAGCAGCGACAGGGGAGAAGGTTCCTACAATGAGCAGTACTTC | CASSDRGEGSYNEQYF
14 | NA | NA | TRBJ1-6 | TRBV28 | TGTGCCAGCAGGGGCGCAGGGGTAGGTTCACCCCTCCACTTT | CASRGAGVGSPLHF
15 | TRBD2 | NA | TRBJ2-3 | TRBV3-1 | TGTGCCAGCAGGTTGGGGGGAGGGACCACAGATACGCAGTATTTT | CASRLGGGTTDTQYF
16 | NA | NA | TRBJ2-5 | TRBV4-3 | TGCGCCAGCAGCCAAGATCTAATCGGGGGCGGGGAGACCCAGTACTTC | CASSQDLIGGGETQYF
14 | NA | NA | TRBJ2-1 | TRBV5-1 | TGCGCCAGCAGCCAGACAGGAGGCCACAATGAGCAGTTCTTC | CASSQTGGHNEQFF
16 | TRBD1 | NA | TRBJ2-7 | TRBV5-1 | TGCGCCAGCAGCCGAGATCGGACAGGGGGATCCTACGAGCAGTACTTC | CASSRDRTGGSYEQYF
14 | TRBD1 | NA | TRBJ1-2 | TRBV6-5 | TGTGCCAACAGTGCCCCGACAGGGATTAATGGCTACACCTTC | CANSAPTGINGYTF
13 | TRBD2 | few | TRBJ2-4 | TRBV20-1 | TGCAGTGCTCGGCCGGGACTAGGCCGAGAGACGTACTTC | CSARPGLGRETYF
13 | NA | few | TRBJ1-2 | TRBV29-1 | TGCAGCGCCACAGAGGGAGTTCACTATGGCTACACCTTC | CSATEGVHYGYTF
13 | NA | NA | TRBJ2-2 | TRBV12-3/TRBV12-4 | TGTGCCAGCAGTTCGGCGAACACCGGGGAGCTGTTTTTT | CASSSANTGELFF
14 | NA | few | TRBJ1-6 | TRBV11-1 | TGTGCCAGCAGCCACAGAGGAAATAATTCACCCCTCCACTTT | CASSHRGNNSPLHF
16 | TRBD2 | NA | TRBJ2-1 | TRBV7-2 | TGTGCCAGCAGCGCGACAAGCGGGGGCCCGAACAATGAGCAGTTCTTC | CASSATSGGPNNEQFF
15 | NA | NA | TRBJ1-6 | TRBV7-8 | TGTGCCAGCAGCTTCTTACCAGGGTTGAATTCACCCCTCCACTTT | CASSFLPGLNSPLHF
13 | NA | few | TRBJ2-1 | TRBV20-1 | TGCAGTTACCAGGGGAGCTCCTACAATGAGCAGTTCTTC | CSYQGSSYNEQFF
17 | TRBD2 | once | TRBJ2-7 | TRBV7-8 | TGTGCCAGCAGCTTAAATGTGGGGACTAGCGGATACAATGAGCAGTACTTC | CASSLNVGTSGYNEQYF
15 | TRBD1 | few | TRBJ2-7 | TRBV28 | TGTGCCAGCGGTGGGCCGGGACAGGGGCCCTACGAGCAGTACTTC | CASGGPGQGPYEQYF
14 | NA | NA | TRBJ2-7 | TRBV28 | TGTGCCAGCAGCGGCCGACTGGGGGTAAACGAGCAGTACTTC | CASSGRLGVNEQYF
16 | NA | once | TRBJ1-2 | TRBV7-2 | TGTGCCAGCAGCCATGGCAGGGGCCTATCCTGGGATGGCTACACCTTC | CASSHGRGLSWDGYTF
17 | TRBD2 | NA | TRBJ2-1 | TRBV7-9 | TGTGCCAGCAGCAGGGGATTAGCGGGGATTCCTTCCAATGAGCAGTTCTTC | CASSRGLAGIPSNEQFF
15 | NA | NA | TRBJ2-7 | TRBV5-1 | TGCGCCAGCACCCTTCTGGGACTCCATGCAGGAGAGCAGTACTTC | CASTLLGLHAGEQYF
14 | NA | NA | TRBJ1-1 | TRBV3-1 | TGTGCCAGCAGCCAAGAAGGGGGAGCCACTGAAGCTTTCTTT | CASSQEGGATEAFF
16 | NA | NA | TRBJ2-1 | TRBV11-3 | TGTGCCAGCAGCCTGACCTTTCCGCTCTCCTACAGTGAGCAGTTCTTC | CASSLTFPLSYSEQFF
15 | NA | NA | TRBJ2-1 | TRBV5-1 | TGCGCCAGCACCAGAAGTGGGGGCTCCTACAGTGAGCAGTTCTTC | CASTRSGGSYSEQFF
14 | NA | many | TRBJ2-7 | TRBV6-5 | TGTGCCAGCAGTTACGGCCGGATCTCCTACGAGCAGTACTTC | CASSYGRISYEQYF
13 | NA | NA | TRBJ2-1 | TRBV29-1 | TGCAGCGTCCGGGACTCCAAGCGGGTGGAGCAGTTCTTC | CSVRDSKRVEQFF
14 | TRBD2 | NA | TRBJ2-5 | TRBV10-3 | TGTGCCATCAGTGAGGCCCTAGCGGGAGAGCCGGGGTACTTC | CAISEALAGEPGYF
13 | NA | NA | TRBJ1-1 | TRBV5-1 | TGCGCCAGCAGCTTGGGGCCCCTCGAGGGAGCTTTCTTT | CASSLGPLEGAFF
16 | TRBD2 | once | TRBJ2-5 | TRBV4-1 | TGCGCCAGCAGCCAGGGACTAGCGGGAGCCAGGGAGACCCAGTACTTC | CASSQGLAGARETQYF
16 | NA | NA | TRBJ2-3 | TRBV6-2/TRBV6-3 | TGTGCCAGCAGCCGAGGGCCGCAGCACCCCACAGATACGCAGTATTTT | CASSRGPQHPTDTQYF
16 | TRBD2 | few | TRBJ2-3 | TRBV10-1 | TGCGCCAGCAGTGAGTCGGCCGGGACTAGCCCCAAGACGCAGTATTTT | CASSESAGTSPKTQYF